One sample yielded the 20 T cell receptor beta chains listed below, sequenced in a study of tumor-infiltrating lymphocytes in primary liver carcinoma. Unsorted bulk tissue, about 18-32 mg of it, served as the source for co-extraction of RNA and DNA. TCR beta cDNA came from roughly 0.45 ug total RNA, primed with a constant-region primer. Three nested multiplex PCR rounds, a slightly modified ARM-PCR, produced the libraries for TCR beta. A C-beta reverse primer was combined with TRBV1-TRBV30 forward primers in the first two PCR rounds, and each round had 10 cycles. TCRdb re-analysed the multiplex PCR reads in MiXCR, keeping a single row per CDR3 protein. Counted here are some 120,000 distinct CDR3 sequences, roughly 69% occurring once; the ten biggest clones make up roughly 9%. Sample: liver tumor tissue from sampling region 1. Indicated subset: tumor region T1, superior pole. These receptor sequences come from a woman in her sixties or seventies with primary liver carcinoma and hepatitis B virus infection.

In this sample, this clonotype turned up many times. The chain carries TRBV10-3 and TRBJ2-1, with a tentative D call TRBD2 (6 bases). The CDR3 totals 12 residues. V lost 6 bases and J 10 bases, leaving 13 bases between the germline ends. Per the germline V gene, CDR1 is ENHRY and CDR2 is SYGVKD. The CDR3 DNA is TGTGCCATCAGGGGCGGGGAAAGGGAGCAGTTCTTC. Translation: CAIRGGEREQFF.

On this clonotype: One end of the junction does not line up with germline, which may come from a read error. J is TRBJ2-3 and V is TRBV6-1; the D call may be TRBD1 or TRBD2 (7 bases each). This CDR3 has 16 amino acids. The germline CDR1 and CDR2 sequences are MNHNS and SASEGT. CDR3 in DNA: TGTACCAGCAGTCGGGGGGACAGAGGGGAAACAGATACGCAGTATTTT. Its translation: CTSSRGDRGETDTQYF.

The chain links TRBV6-5 to TRBJ1-1; TRBD1 might be the D (5 bases). V lost 6 bases and J lost 5, with 19 bases in between. Germline V gene sequence: CDR1 MNHEY, CDR2 SVGAGI. This CDR3 contains 15 residues. CDR3 sequence reads: CASRWSSGTGTEAFF. As DNA, the CDR3 is TGTGCCAGCAGATGGTCGTCGGGGACTGGTACTGAAGCTTTCTTT.

This clonotype was seen just once. The chain employs TRBV7-9 and TRBJ2-1; no definite D call. The ends were cut back, 6 bases at V and 4 bases at J, with 16 bases in the middle. Per germline, CDR1 SEHNR and CDR2 FQNEAQ (reference sequence). The CDR3 runs 15 residues. For the CDR3, the DNA is TGTGCCAGCAGGCACTTGGTGAAAGAATACAATGAGCAGTTCTTC. This codes for CASRHLVKEYNEQFF.

This clonotype has just one count. This chain links TRBV28 with TRBJ2-3, with a possible D match to TRBD2 (5 bases). The germline V gene encodes CDR1 MDHEN and CDR2 SYDVKM. The CDR3 runs to 15 residues. V was cut by 6 bases and J by 1 base, with 14 bases left in between. The CDR3 DNA reads TGTGCCAGCAGCCTTATGCGGGCTCGCACAGATACGCAGTATTTT. Its protein product is CASSLMRARTDTQYF.

A note on this clonotype: This clone may be a read error of a much larger clone one base away. The chain is built from TRBV6-1 and TRBJ2-7, with no clear D. This CDR3 contains 13 residues. Germline CDR1 is MNHNS and CDR2 is SASEGT. CDR3 DNA: TGTGCCAGCAGCACGAAGGAGTCCTGCGAGCAGTACTTC. This encodes CASSTKESCEQYF.

The table lists this clonotype with many counts. This chain joins TRBV6-6 and TRBJ2-3, with D perhaps matching TRBD1 or TRBD2 (5 bases each). Germline V gene data show CDR1 as MNHNY and CDR2 as SVGAGI (reference sequence). The CDR3 extends over 15 amino acids. V was shortened by 2 bases and J by 5 bases, with 14 bases between the two germline ends. DNA for the CDR3: TGTGCCAGCAGTTACATGGCGGATGGGGGAGATACGCAGTATTTT. Translated, it gives CASSYMADGGDTQYF.

This chain links TRBV12-3 or TRBV12-4 with TRBJ2-2; D could derive from TRBD1 or TRBD2 (5 bases each). V was pared by 6 bases and J by 2 bases, with 16 bases between. The CDR3 covers 16 residues. This chain's CDR3 is CASSQARGSNTGELFF. The CDR3 bases are TGTGCCAGCAGCCAGGCGAGGGGATCAAACACCGGGGAGCTGTTTTTT.

As concerns this clonotype: A much larger clone sits a single nucleotide away, making a read error possible. The gene calls are TRBV6-1 and TRBJ1-5; TRBD1 is a possible D gene (5 bases). Looked up from germline, CDR1 is MNHNS and CDR2 is SASEGT. This CDR3 spans 14 amino acids. The V gene lost 7 bases and the J gene lost 2 bases, with 12 bases spanning the gap. In DNA, the CDR3 is TGTGCCAGCACTGGGGGAGTTGGCAATCAGCCCCAGCATTTT. This sequence encodes CASTGGVGNQPQHF.

The chain is built from TRBV5-1 and TRBJ2-3; perhaps TRBD2 as D (6 bases). This CDR3 contains 16 residues. Germline V gene sequence: CDR1 SGHRS, CDR2 YFSETQ. V dropped 0 bases and J dropped 6 bases, with 17 bases sitting between them. CDR3 protein: CASSLVGSGFGDTQYF. The CDR3 DNA is TGCGCCAGCAGCTTGGTCGGGAGCGGGTTCGGCGATACGCAGTATTTT.

The table lists this clonotype with many counts. The V call is TRBV12-3 or TRBV12-4, the J call TRBJ1-1, with a tentative D call TRBD1 (5 bases). The V end lost 6 bases, the J end lost 4 bases, and 12 bases lay between the germline ends. CDR3 size: 13 residues. In DNA, the CDR3 is TGTGCCAGCAGACGAGACCAGGGCACTGAAGCTTTCTTT. This encodes CASRRDQGTEAFF.

The chain combines TRBV4-1 with TRBJ2-7; unclear D gene. This CDR3 comprises 13 residues. CDR1 and CDR2 from the germline V gene are MGHRA and YSYEKL. V was cut by 6 bases and J by 4 bases, with 13 bases left in between. This chain's CDR3 is CASSQYGLYEQYF. The CDR3 coding sequence is TGCGCCAGCAGTCAATATGGTCTATACGAGCAGTACTTC.

To note about this clonotype: Sequence at one end of the junction differs from germline and may be a read error. V and J are TRBV28 and TRBJ1-2, with 7 bases fitting TRBD1. This CDR3 is built from 15 residues. Germline lookup yields CDR1 MDHEN and CDR2 SYDVKM. The chain's CDR3 is CASSFSDRVHYCYTF. The DNA for the CDR3 is TGTGCCAGCAGTTTCTCCGACAGGGTTCACTATTGCTACACCTTC.

As regards this clonotype: Being one base from a much bigger clone, this may be a read error. The rearrangement joins TRBV29-1 to TRBJ1-1; 7 nucleotides line up with TRBD1. J gave up 4 bases and V 7 bases, and 6 bases lay outside the gene matches. Germline V gene sequence: CDR1 SQVTM, CDR2 ANQGSEA. CDR3 size: 12 residues. The CDR3 DNA reads TGCAGCGCCTCGGACAGGAGCACTGAAGCTTTCTTT. Encoded protein: CSASDRSTEAFF.

The V and J genes are TRBV28 and TRBJ2-7; TRBD2 is a possible D gene (5 bases). Germline loops: CDR1 MDHEN, CDR2 SYDVKM. The CDR3 spans 16 residues. V lost 5 bases and J 1 base, leaving 18 bases between the germline ends. The CDR3 DNA reads as TGTGCCAGCAGTCCCTACCAGGTTAGGACTTCCTACGAGCAGTACTTC. This gives the protein CASSPYQVRTSYEQYF.

This clonotype has only a few counts. This chain links TRBV6-4 with TRBJ2-2; D is ambiguous. Germline V CDR1 and CDR2: MRHNA, SNTAGT. The CDR3 length is 13 residues. The V end lost 2 bases, the J end lost 5 bases, and 6 bases lay between the germline ends. CDR3 amino acids: CASSDVDTGELFF. CDR3 nucleotide sequence: TGTGCCAGCAGTGACGTTGATACCGGGGAGCTGTTTTTT.

Points on this clonotype: Given a much more abundant clone one base away, this may be a read error. The V call is TRBV6-1, the J call TRBJ1-1, with D possibly matching TRBD1 (5 bases). From germline, CDR1 is MNHNS and CDR2 SASEGT. This CDR3 has 15 residues. CDR3 DNA sequence: TGTGCCATCAGTGAGAGGGGAGAACTGAACACTGAAGCTTTCTTT. Its translation: CAISERGELNTEAFF.

This clonotype was seen ten or more times. This chain joins TRBV11-2 and TRBJ2-7; D could derive from TRBD1 or TRBD2 (5 bases each). Trimming took off 5 bases at V and 2 bases at J, with 10 bases between the two ends. Per germline, CDR1 SGHAT and CDR2 FQNNGV. This CDR3 has 13 residues. CDR3 in amino acids: CASSRGKPYEQYF. The CDR3 DNA is TGTGCCAGCAGCCGGGGCAAACCCTACGAGCAGTACTTC.

Comments on this clonotype: With a much larger clone just one base away, this may be a read error. The chain links TRBV29-1 to TRBJ1-3; D gene unclear. The CDR3 sequence is 13 residues long. Per germline, CDR1 SQVTM and CDR2 ANQGSEA. V dropped 5 bases and J dropped 1 base, with 9 bases sitting between them. This CDR3 is CSVISRSGNTIYF. The CDR3 DNA reads TGCAGCGTTATAAGTCGGTCTGGAAACACCATATATTTT.

With respect to this clonotype: Likely a read error: the CDR3 ends without its conserved phenylalanine or tryptophan. It is unclear where the CDR3 begins or ends on the DNA, so no DNA is shown, and the CDR3 is as TCRdb lists it. This chain uses TRBV11-2 with TRBJ2-7; TRBD1 reflects the table's D call only, with no check against the DNA. The length of the CDR3 is 16 amino acids, counting both ends. The germline CDR1 and CDR2 sequences are SGHAT and FQNNGV. The CDR3 here is CASSLDEKGPYYEQYI.